This T cell receptor (beta chain) was sequenced during a study of T cells in Graves' hyperthyroidism and ophthalmopathy. TCR beta CDR3 regions were amplified from RNA transcripts. Carried out on the TCR CDR3, a first-round RT-PCR used the HTBI primer set. TCRdb reprocessed the multiplex PCR reads via MiXCR and lists one record per CDR3 protein. Among roughly 800,000 distinct CDR3 sequences listed, 38% were seen once. Germline V gene data show CDR1 as MGHDK and CDR2 as SYGVNS. The CDR3 totals 20 residues. The V gene lost 0 bases and the J gene lost 8 bases, with 26 bases spanning the gap. Many counts were recorded for this clonotype. Across 18 months, stable Graves' hyperthyroidism was marked by no progression to ophthalmopathy. Each patient was aged 18 to 65 and had newly diagnosed hyperthyroidism of under 2 months' duration. The study based diagnoses on clinical symptoms, serum thyroxine and TRAb, thyroid ultrasound and orbital computed tomography.

J is TRBJ1-6 and V is TRBV25-1, with a possible D match to TRBD1 (5 bases). This sequence originates from a man in his late teens or twenties with Graves' hyperthyroidism. The sample consisted of blood. CDR3 in DNA: TGTGCCAGCAGTGAATACTTTTGGGGCGACCTCTCAGTGAGTGATTCACCCCTCCACTTT. It is translated as CASSEYFWGDLSVSDSPLHF.